This T cell receptor beta chain was obtained from a study of OX40 agonist ivuxolimab in advanced cancers. Study summary: Every 2 weeks, patients received ivuxolimab intravenously, dosed at 0.01 to 10 mg/kg.

To note about this clone: As yet, its antigen is unknown.

Assay: immunoSEQ multiplex PCR; the TCRdb copy retains only in-frame clones and omits some. This sample has around 72,000 clones, with approximately 93% found just once. Whole-study results and caveats: Normalized T-cell clonal expansion was also low in some nonresponders. At 0.1-3.0 mg/kg, partial responders had clonal expansion among the lowest observed.

Researchers took blood at baseline, on cycle 4 day 1, and on cycle 7 day 1. Trimming took 0 bases from V and 8 from J; bases not matched to a gene: 8. The CDR3 has 15 residues. Germline V gives CDR1 MGHRA, CDR2 YSYEKL. This receptor was taken from an adult with an advanced solid tumor such as melanoma, head and neck, liver or kidney cancer. The V and J genes are TRBV4-1 and TRBJ1-1; 8 positions agree with TRBD1. Sequenced material: CD4+ or CD8+ T cells sorted from blood, taken in a trial of the OX40 agonist ivuxolimab. As DNA, the CDR3 is TGCGCCAGCAGCCAAGATCTAAGACAGGGGTCCGAAGCTTTCTTT. It codes for CASSQDLRQGSEAFF.